This T cell receptor (beta chain) came from a study of blood T cell repertoires in COVID-19. Across the whole study: Sites in the United States, Italy and Spain provided acute and convalescent COVID-19 samples. In each case, the material was cDNA or gDNA derived from T cells, B-cell-depleted T cells, or PBMCs.

Germline loops: CDR1 SGHTA, CDR2 FQGNSA. Trimming took 5 bases from V and 1 from J, leaving 13 bases between them. The CDR3 runs to 15 residues. In the authors' workflow: The assay estimated nucleated cells by amplifying reference gene primers. This table comes from immunoSEQ multiplex PCR, and its TCRdb copy is limited to in-frame clones, with some not included. V, J and clone size derive from that table, while D and trimming were established from the DNA sequence. The sample lists about 220,000 clones, around 81% occurring once. The sequence came from a woman aged 55-69 years with acute or convalescent COVID-19. The material sequenced was peripheral blood. The chain couples TRBV7-2 to TRBJ2-3; D is unclear. The CDR3 sequence is CASSLVVRGTDTQYF. The CDR3 DNA reads as TGTGCCAGCAGCCTAGTGGTTCGAGGCACAGATACGCAGTATTTT.